The T cell receptor (beta chain) under discussion was sequenced for a study of cytomegalovirus exposure and HLA in healthy donors. The study ran its PCR with 60 Vbeta and 13 Jbeta primers. Produced via immunoSEQ multiplex PCR; TCRdb's table is partial and in-frame only. The data contain more than 150,000 clones, roughly 85% of them seen just once; the ten biggest clones take up about a tenth. Germline CDR1 reads MGHRA; CDR2 reads YSYEKL. V lost 5 bases and J lost 6; bases outside the gene matches: 3. This CDR3 comprises 13 residues. Concerning this clone: Its specificity is not known.

Study-level points and caveats: Per a prior analysis, the majority of TCR beta V segments were productive roughly 90% or roughly 30% of the time. The classifier reportedly diagnosed cytomegalovirus status with high sensitivity and specificity.

V usage is TRBV4-1 and J usage is TRBJ2-2; 7 bases match TRBD2. The TCR sequence derives from a man younger than 30 in good health and CMV-seropositive. Sequencing was performed on PBMCs. CDR3 nucleotide sequence: TGCGCCAGCAGCGAGACTAGCCCCGGGGAGCTGTTTTTT. Translated, it gives CASSETSPGELFF.